This T cell receptor beta chain was obtained from a study of blood T cell repertoires in COVID-19. Study-level information: Samples taken during acute and convalescent COVID-19 were collected in the United States, Italy and Spain. From T cells, B-cell-depleted T cells, or PBMCs came the material, which was cDNA or gDNA.

This clone was picked up a small number of times. How the authors handled the data: Reference gene primer amplification yielded estimated nucleated cell counts. Sequenced by immunoSEQ multiplex PCR; TCRdb stores in-frame clones only, minus some. V, J and clone size are those of that table, while D and trimming were read from the DNA. The sample carries approximately 75,000 clones, approximately 74% recorded once. This clonotype was sampled from a human donor with acute or convalescent COVID-19. The donor label of this sample is uncertain. Source material: peripheral blood.

The CDR3: CASSPVPGQGAGDEQFF. For the CDR3, the DNA is TGCGCCAGCAGCCCTGTTCCGGGACAGGGGGCGGGAGATGAGCAGTTCTTC. J is TRBJ2-1 and V is TRBV5-1; 12 bases are shared with TRBD1. This CDR3 is built from 17 residues. V trimming: 4 bases; J trimming: 8 bases; junction bases outside the gene matches: 13. Germline V gives CDR1 SGHRS, CDR2 YFSETQ.